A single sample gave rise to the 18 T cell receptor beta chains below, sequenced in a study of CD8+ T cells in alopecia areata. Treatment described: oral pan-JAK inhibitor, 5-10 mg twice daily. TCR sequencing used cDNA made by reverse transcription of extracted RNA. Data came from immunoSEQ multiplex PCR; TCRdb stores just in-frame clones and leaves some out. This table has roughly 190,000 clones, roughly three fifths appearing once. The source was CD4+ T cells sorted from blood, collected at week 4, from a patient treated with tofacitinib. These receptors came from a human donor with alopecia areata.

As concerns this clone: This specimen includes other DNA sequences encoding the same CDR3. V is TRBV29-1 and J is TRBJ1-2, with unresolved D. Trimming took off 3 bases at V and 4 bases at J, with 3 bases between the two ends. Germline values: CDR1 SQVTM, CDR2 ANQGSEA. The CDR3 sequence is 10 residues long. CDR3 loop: CSVDSYGYTF. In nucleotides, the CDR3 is TGCAGCGTTGACTCCTATGGCTACACCTTC.

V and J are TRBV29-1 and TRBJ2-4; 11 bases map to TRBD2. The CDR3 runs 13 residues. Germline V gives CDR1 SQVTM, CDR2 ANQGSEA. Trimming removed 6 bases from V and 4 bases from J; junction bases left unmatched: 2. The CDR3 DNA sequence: TGCAGCGTATGGACTAGCGGGAAAAACATTCAGTACTTC. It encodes CSVWTSGKNIQYF.

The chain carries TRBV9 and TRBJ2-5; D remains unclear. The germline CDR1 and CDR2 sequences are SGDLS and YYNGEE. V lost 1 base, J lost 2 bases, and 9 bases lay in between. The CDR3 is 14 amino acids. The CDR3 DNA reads TGTGCCAGCAGCGTATTGTACGGTCAAGAGACCCAGTACTTC. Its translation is CASSVLYGQETQYF.

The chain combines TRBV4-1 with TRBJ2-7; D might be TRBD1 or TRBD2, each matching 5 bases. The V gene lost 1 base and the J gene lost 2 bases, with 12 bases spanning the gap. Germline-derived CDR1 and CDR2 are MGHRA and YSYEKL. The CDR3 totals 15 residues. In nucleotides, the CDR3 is TGCGCCAGCAGCCAAGGGGGGACCGGGACCTACGAGCAGTACTTC. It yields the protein CASSQGGTGTYEQYF.

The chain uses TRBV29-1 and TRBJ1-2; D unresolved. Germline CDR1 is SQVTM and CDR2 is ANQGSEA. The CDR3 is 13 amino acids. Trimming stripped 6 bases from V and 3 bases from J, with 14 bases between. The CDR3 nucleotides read TGCAGCGTGGCATGGGGAGAAGACTATGGCTACACCTTC. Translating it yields CSVAWGEDYGYTF.

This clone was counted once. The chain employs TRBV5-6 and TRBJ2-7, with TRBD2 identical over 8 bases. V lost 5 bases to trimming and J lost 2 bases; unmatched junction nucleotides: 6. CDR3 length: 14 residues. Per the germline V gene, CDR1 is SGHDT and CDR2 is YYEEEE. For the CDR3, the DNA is TGTGCCAGCAGAAGTAGCGGGGCAGCCTACGAGCAGTACTTC. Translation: CASRSSGAAYEQYF. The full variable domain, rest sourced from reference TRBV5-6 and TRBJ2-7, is DAGVTQSPTHLIKTRGQQVTLRCSPKSGHDTVSWYQQALGQGPQFIFQYYEEEERQRGNFPDRFSGHQFPNYSSELNVNALLLGDSALYLCASRSSGAAYEQYFGPGTRLTVT.

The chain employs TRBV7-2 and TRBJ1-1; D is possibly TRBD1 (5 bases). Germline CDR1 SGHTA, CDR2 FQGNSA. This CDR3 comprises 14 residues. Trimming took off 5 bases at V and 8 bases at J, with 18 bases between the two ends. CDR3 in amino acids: CASSPSTALSEAFF. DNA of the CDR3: TGTGCCAGCAGCCCCTCGACAGCCCTAAGCGAAGCTTTCTTT.

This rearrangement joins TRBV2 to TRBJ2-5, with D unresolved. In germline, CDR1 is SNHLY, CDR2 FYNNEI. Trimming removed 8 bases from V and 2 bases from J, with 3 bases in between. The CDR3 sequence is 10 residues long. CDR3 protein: CASRQETQYF. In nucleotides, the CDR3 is TGTGCCAGCCGACAAGAGACCCAGTACTTC.

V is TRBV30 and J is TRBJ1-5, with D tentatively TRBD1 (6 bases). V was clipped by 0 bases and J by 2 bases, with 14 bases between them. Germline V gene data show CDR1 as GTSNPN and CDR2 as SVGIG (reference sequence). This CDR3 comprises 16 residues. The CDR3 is CAWSVGGGTGNQPQHF. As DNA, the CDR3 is TGTGCCTGGAGTGTTGGAGGGGGAACCGGCAATCAGCCCCAGCATTTT.

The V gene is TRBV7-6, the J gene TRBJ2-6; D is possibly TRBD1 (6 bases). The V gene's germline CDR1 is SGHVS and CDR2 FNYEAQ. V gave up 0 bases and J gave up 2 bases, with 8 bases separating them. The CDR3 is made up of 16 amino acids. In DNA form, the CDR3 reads TGTGCCAGCAGCTTAGCCCCAGGGGCTGGGGCCAACGTCCTGACTTTC. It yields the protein CASSLAPGAGANVLTF.

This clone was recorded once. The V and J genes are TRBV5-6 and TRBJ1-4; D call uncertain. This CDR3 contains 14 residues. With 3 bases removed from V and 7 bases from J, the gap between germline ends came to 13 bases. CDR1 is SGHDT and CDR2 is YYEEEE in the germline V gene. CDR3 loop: CASSSNMISEKLFF. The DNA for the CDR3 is TGTGCCAGCAGCTCTAATATGATTAGTGAAAAACTGTTTTTT.

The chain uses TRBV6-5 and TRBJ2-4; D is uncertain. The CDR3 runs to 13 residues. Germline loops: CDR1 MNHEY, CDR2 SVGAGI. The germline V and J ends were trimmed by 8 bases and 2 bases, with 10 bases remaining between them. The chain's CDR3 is CASGKGTKNIQYF. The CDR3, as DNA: TGTGCCAGCGGGAAGGGAACCAAAAACATTCAGTACTTC.

The CDR3 DNA reads TGTGCCAGCAGTGAAATCCAGGGGGCAGTGAGCACAGATACGCAGTATTTT. Translated, it gives CASSEIQGAVSTDTQYF. The gene calls are TRBV2 and TRBJ2-3, with TRBD1 matching 8 bases. V lost 2 bases and J lost 0; bases outside the gene matches: 7. The CDR3 runs 17 residues. Germline CDR1 and CDR2: SNHLY and FYNNEI.

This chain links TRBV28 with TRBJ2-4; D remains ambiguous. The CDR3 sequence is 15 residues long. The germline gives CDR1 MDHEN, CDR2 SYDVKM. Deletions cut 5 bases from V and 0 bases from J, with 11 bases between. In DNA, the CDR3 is TGTGCCAGCAGTAACCGAACCCGAGCCAAAAACATTCAGTACTTC. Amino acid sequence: CASSNRTRAKNIQYF.

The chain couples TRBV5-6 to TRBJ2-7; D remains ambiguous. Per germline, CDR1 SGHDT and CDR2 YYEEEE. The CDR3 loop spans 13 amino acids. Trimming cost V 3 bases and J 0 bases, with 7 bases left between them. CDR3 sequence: CASSSTSSYEQYF. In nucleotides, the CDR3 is TGTGCCAGCAGCTCGACCAGCTCCTACGAGCAGTACTTC.

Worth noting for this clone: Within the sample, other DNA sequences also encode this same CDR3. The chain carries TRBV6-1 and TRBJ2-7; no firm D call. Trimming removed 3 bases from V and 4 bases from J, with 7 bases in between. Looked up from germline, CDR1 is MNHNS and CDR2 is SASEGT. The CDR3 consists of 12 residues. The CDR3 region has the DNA TGTGCCAGCAGTGAGGGTGGTTACGAGCAGTACTTC. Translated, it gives CASSEGGYEQYF.

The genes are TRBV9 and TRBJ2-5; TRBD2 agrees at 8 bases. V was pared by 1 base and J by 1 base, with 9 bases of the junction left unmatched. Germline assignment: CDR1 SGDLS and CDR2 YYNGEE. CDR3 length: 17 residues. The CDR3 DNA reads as TGTGCCAGCAGCGTAAGCGGGGGACGTTTTATCCAAGAGACCCAGTACTTC. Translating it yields CASSVSGGRFIQETQYF.

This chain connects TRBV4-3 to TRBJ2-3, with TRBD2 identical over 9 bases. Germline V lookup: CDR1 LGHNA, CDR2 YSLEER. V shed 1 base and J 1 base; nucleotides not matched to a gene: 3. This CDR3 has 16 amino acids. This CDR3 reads CASSQVTSGRTDTQYF. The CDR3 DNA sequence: TGCGCCAGCAGCCAAGTCACTAGCGGGCGCACAGATACGCAGTATTTT.